This T cell receptor beta chain was recovered during a study of shared clonotypes between healthy human individuals. Details on this clone: As yet, its antigen is unknown.

General study results and limits: The small donor group covered limited genetic and exposure diversity.

This CDR3 region has 15 residues. Germline values: CDR1 MDHEN, CDR2 SYDVKM. Trimming cost V 5 bases and J 0 bases, with 14 bases left between them. Memory CD4+ cells were the fraction left after CD45RA+ naive selection. Data came from immunoSEQ multiplex PCR; TCRdb stores just in-frame clones and leaves some out. Of under 750,000 clones listed, 72% are singletons. This TCR came from a woman aged 25 to 39 in good health. V is TRBV28 and J is TRBJ2-7; D is possibly TRBD1 (6 bases). Sequencing was done on a sample of memory CD4+ T cells sorted from blood. The sample's subset: CD45RA-negative fraction. In DNA, the CDR3 is TGTGCCAGCAGTACGACCCTCAGGGGCTCCTACGAGCAGTACTTC. This gives the protein CASSTTLRGSYEQYF.